Described below is a single TCR beta chain sequence and its context. Its cognate antigen is unknown. The sample is drawn from a study of T cells after yellow fever vaccination. Study-level results: Booster samples showed a return of most primary-vaccination clones (around 96% CD4, about 88% CD8). Abundant contaminating clonotypes from the bulk population could appear in FACS-sorted repertoires.

It was through 5'RACE template switching that TCR cDNA was made, with a universal primer site and UMIs added. TCRdb reprocessed the 5' RACE reads via MiXCR and lists one record per CDR3 protein. Counted here are fewer than 650,000 distinct CDR3 sequences, 21% occurring once; the ten biggest clones make up about a sixth. This TCR came from a man younger than 35 who received the YFV17D yellow fever vaccine. The sequencing used PBMCs, collected approximately 20 days after the first yellow fever vaccination.

The CDR3 region is CASSLTLPGQGAFEQYF. Written as DNA, the CDR3 is TGTGCCAGCAGCTTAACCCTACCGGGACAGGGGGCGTTCGAGCAGTACTTC. The chain uses TRBV7-2 and TRBJ2-7, with 12 positions matching TRBD1. The junction had 11 bases not matched to a gene; V was cut back by 2 bases and J by 6 bases. The CDR3 loop spans 17 amino acids. Per germline, CDR1 SGHTA and CDR2 FQGNSA.